The entry below gives a single T cell receptor (beta chain) sequence along with its context. Its cognate antigen is unknown. The data originate from a study of blood T cells in healthy people across ages. Study results and caveats: Changes seen in expanded clonotypes were possibly confounded by donor CMV status left unknown. Diversity was higher, and naive CD4+ cells more numerous, in long-lived donors than in aged donors.

PCR was performed a second time for about 7 to 12 cycles using a sample-barcoded 5' primer and a J-beta primer mix. MiXCR, run by TCRdb on the 5' RACE reads, gives a single entry per CDR3 protein. This table holds 650,000 to 1,000,000 distinct CDR3 sequences, about 34% found once. V shed 5 bases and J shed 0 bases, with 8 bases lying between them. This CDR3 contains 13 residues. Per the germline V gene, CDR1 is DFQATT and CDR2 is SNEGSKA (reference sequence). Caucasian, healthy and from Russia, the donors were aged between about 6 and 90. Investigators took about 10 milliliters of peripheral blood from every donor.

This receptor was taken from a man between 18 and 29 years old in good health. Sequencing was carried out using blood. The gene calls are TRBV20-1 and TRBJ2-4; D is unclear. This CDR3 reads CSAPTLAKNIQYF. The CDR3 nucleotides are TGCAGTGCTCCGACTTTAGCCAAAAACATTCAGTACTTC.